This TCR beta chain was captured in a study of T-cell reconstitution after alpha-beta-depleted transplantation in children. Study-level results: After transplant, at about two months, alpha-beta T cells were reportedly derived from several hundred expanded graft clones. T-cell counts and diversity at one year post-transplant came mainly from newly produced T cells. In some patients, recipient T cells and intrathymic progenitors surviving conditioning explained high day-60 diversity.

In its sample, this clonotype was seen a few times. Its matching antigen is unknown. Unique molecular identifiers were incorporated during preparation of the TCRbeta library. TCRdb fed the PCR reads into MiXCR, producing one record per CDR3 protein. The sample has about a million distinct CDR3 sequences, about 29% seen once. Germline loops: CDR1 SNHLY, CDR2 FYNNEI. V lost 4 bases and J lost 2; bases outside the gene matches: 3. This CDR3 spans 16 amino acids. The chain has TRBV2 and TRBJ2-1, with 12 bases lining up with TRBD2. The receptor was derived from a boy younger than two who had a stem cell transplant for SCID, so the T cells may come from the graft donor. Sequenced material: PBMCs, mostly from graft donor cells, taken 360 days after TCRalphabeta/CD19-depleted stem cell transplant. CDR3 DNA: TGTGCCAGCAGTGGACTAGCGGGGGTTCCCTACAATGAGCAGTTCTTC. Translating it yields CASSGLAGVPYNEQFF.